One and the same sample provided the 27 T cell receptor beta chains below, sequenced in a study of blood T cell repertoires in COVID-19 (dated by TCRdb to 2018 to 2020). Libraries were constructed by the immunoSEQ multiplex PCR assay. Not all clones reach the TCRdb copy of this immuneACCESS table, which keeps in-frame sequences only. Checked studies attribute under half of the gap to unresolved V genes and leave the rest unexplained. This sample holds roughly 230,000 clones; 70% to 90% were observed only once. The ten largest clonotypes hold 6.6% of the sample. Input material: PBMCs or T cells enriched from blood (not recorded which). These receptors all stem from a woman aged 50 to 60 who had been exposed to COVID-19.

The V call is TRBV27, the J call TRBJ2-5; D not resolved. In germline, CDR1 is MNHEY, CDR2 SMNVEV (reference sequence). Trimming took 0 bases from V and 4 from J, leaving 12 bases between them. The CDR3 contains 15 residues. CDR3 sequence reads: CASSLSATATETQYF. DNA for the CDR3: TGTGCCAGCAGTTTATCGGCCACCGCCACAGAGACCCAGTACTTC.

The V and J genes are TRBV19 and TRBJ2-7; 7 nucleotides align to TRBD2. The V gene's germline CDR1 is LNHDA and CDR2 SQIVND (reference sequence). After removal of 5 bases from V and 3 bases from J, the junction contained 10 bases not matched to a gene. This CDR3 comprises 15 residues. Here the CDR3 reads CASSVLHSGGYEQYF. CDR3 coding DNA: TGTGCCAGTAGTGTACTACACTCGGGGGGCTACGAGCAGTACTTC.

This chain connects TRBV30 to TRBJ1-6; no clear D gene. Trimming took 0 bases from V and 9 from J, leaving 12 bases between them. Per the germline V gene, CDR1 is GTSNPN and CDR2 is SVGIG (reference sequence). CDR3 length: 14 residues. CDR3 loop: CAWSVEGVRSPLHF. CDR3 bases: TGTGCCTGGAGTGTGGAGGGAGTGCGTTCACCCCTCCACTTT.

The chain has TRBV7-6 and TRBJ2-5; D not resolved. CDR1 is SGHVS and CDR2 is FNYEAQ in the germline V gene. V lost 1 base to trimming and J lost 6 bases, with 3 bases between them. There are 11 residues in the CDR3. The CDR3 loop reads CASSLGQTQYF. CDR3 DNA sequence: TGTGCCAGCAGCTTAGGGCAGACCCAGTACTTC. Full variable domain (missing parts from reference TRBV7-6 and TRBJ2-5): GAGVSQSPRYKVTKRGQDVALRCDPISGHVSLYWYRQALGQGPEFLTYFNYEAQQDKSGLPNDRFSAERPEGSISTLTIQRTEQRDSAMYRCASSLGQTQYFGPGTRLLVL.

The J gene is TRBJ1-2, the V gene TRBV11-2; 8 nucleotides align to TRBD1. Germline CDR1 is SGHAT and CDR2 is FQNNGV. This CDR3 region has 14 residues. Unmatched junction bases numbered 8, after V lost 5 bases and J lost 6 bases. The CDR3 DNA reads as TGTGCCAGCAGCCACGGTTCAGGGGGCGATGGCTACACCTTC. Residues: CASSHGSGGDGYTF.

This chain links TRBV28 with TRBJ1-1; tentatively, D is TRBD1 (5 bases). This CDR3 is 15 amino acids long. The V gene's germline CDR1 is MDHEN and CDR2 SYDVKM. The germline V and J ends were trimmed by 1 base and 4 bases, with 13 bases remaining between them. The chain's CDR3 is CASSLFREGRTEAFF. CDR3 in DNA: TGTGCCAGCAGTTTATTCCGGGAGGGGCGCACTGAAGCTTTCTTT.

This chain uses TRBV19 with TRBJ1-3; D is ambiguous. CDR3 size: 15 residues. V shed 1 base and J shed 1 base, with 8 bases lying between them. CDR1 is LNHDA and CDR2 is SQIVND in the germline V gene (reference sequence). The CDR3 region has the DNA TGTGCCAGTAGTATAGGATGGGAGTCTGGAAACACCATATATTTT. Residues: CASSIGWESGNTIYF.

The chain carries TRBV6-5 and TRBJ1-2; D unresolved. Trimming removed 4 bases at V and 3 bases at J, with 15 bases between. CDR3 size: 15 residues. Germline CDR1 reads MNHEY; CDR2 reads SVGAGI. The chain's CDR3 is CASSSGGRYDYGYTF. The CDR3 coding sequence is TGTGCCAGCAGTTCCGGAGGCCGTTATGACTATGGCTACACCTTC.

CDR3 nucleotide sequence: TGTGCCAGCTCACCTAGTAAACAGGGGACCACTGAAGCTTTCTTT. It yields the protein CASSPSKQGTTEAFF. This rearrangement joins TRBV18 to TRBJ1-1, with 7 bases matching TRBD1. Looked up from germline, CDR1 is KGHSH and CDR2 is LQKENI. The V gene end was trimmed by 3 bases and the J gene end by 4 bases; junction bases not matched to a gene: 8. The CDR3 extends over 15 amino acids.

The V gene is TRBV19, the J gene TRBJ2-7; perhaps TRBD1 as D (5 bases). Trimming took 4 bases from V and 3 from J, leaving 13 bases between them. Germline loops: CDR1 LNHDA, CDR2 SQIVND (reference sequence). The CDR3 totals 14 residues. The CDR3 DNA reads TGTGCCAGTAGTACCTCAGGGTTCGTCTACGAGCAGTACTTC. Translated, it gives CASSTSGFVYEQYF.

The chain carries TRBV25-1 and TRBJ2-3; D is uncertain. Germline V gives CDR1 MGHDK, CDR2 SYGVNS. The CDR3 length is 12 residues. V was shortened by 4 bases and J by 5 bases, with 7 bases between the two germline ends. CDR3 sequence (DNA): TGTGCCAGCAGTGCTCTCTTAGATACGCAGTATTTT. Protein: CASSALLDTQYF. The full variable domain, with the rest looked up from reference TRBV25-1 and TRBJ2-3, is EADIYQTPRYLVIGTGKKITLECSQTMGHDKMYWYQQDPGMELHLIHYSYGVNSTEKGDLSSESTVSRIRTEHFPLTLESARPSHTSQYLCASSALLDTQYFGPGTRLTVL.

This chain uses TRBV7-8 with TRBJ2-5, with 8 bases identical to TRBD2. J lost 3 bases, V lost 4 bases, and 7 bases had no gene match. The CDR3 extends over 15 amino acids. Germline CDR1 is SGHVS and CDR2 is FQNEAQ. The CDR3 here is CASSSGAGGKETQYF. The CDR3 DNA sequence: TGTGCCAGCAGCTCAGGTGCGGGAGGAAAAGAGACCCAGTACTTC.

The chain uses TRBV18 and TRBJ1-1; 7 bases are a match to TRBD1. CDR1 and CDR2 (germline): KGHSH, LQKENI. The CDR3 runs 13 residues. Trimming cost V 4 bases and J 5 bases; bases outside gene matches: 4. This chain's CDR3 is CASSLGQVTEAFF. The CDR3 nucleotides read TGTGCCAGCTCACTCGGACAGGTAACTGAAGCTTTCTTT.

The chain links TRBV18 to TRBJ1-2; no reliable D call. CDR1 and CDR2 from the germline V gene are KGHSH and LQKENI. There are 10 residues in the CDR3. Between the trimmed V and J ends, which lost 7 bases and 8 bases, there was a span of 8 bases. DNA for the CDR3: TGTGCCAGCTGGGGAGAGGGCTACACCTTC. Encoded protein: CASWGEGYTF.

This clone was observed a few times. This rearrangement joins TRBV7-9 to TRBJ1-1; no reliable D call. The CDR3 consists of 13 residues. Trimming left V 1 base short and J 2 bases short, with 5 bases between. Germline V gene data show CDR1 as SEHNR and CDR2 as FQNEAQ (reference sequence). CDR3 coding DNA: TGTGCCAGCAGCTTAGACAGTAACACTGAAGCTTTCTTT. Protein product: CASSLDSNTEAFF. The full variable domain, its missing parts supplied by reference TRBV7-9 and TRBJ1-1, is DTGVSQNPRHKITKRGQNVTFRCDPISEHNRLYWYRQTLGQGPEFLTYFQNEAQLEKSRLLSDRFSAERPKGSFSTLEIQRTEQGDSAMYLCASSLDSNTEAFFGQGTRLTVV.

The CDR3 protein is CASSAGGRANTEAFF. CDR3 coding DNA: TGTGCCAGCAGTGCAGGAGGGCGCGCGAACACTGAAGCTTTCTTT. This sequence joins TRBV27 and TRBJ1-1; unclear D gene. In germline, CDR1 is MNHEY, CDR2 SMNVEV (reference sequence). The V end lost 5 bases, the J end lost 1 base, and 14 bases lay between the germline ends. The CDR3 has 15 amino acids.

The V gene is TRBV5-8, the J gene TRBJ1-1; no clear D. Germline V gene sequence: CDR1 SGHTS, CDR2 YDEGEE. V was shortened by 4 bases and J by 6 bases, with 13 bases between the two germline ends. This CDR3 comprises 13 residues. The CDR3 DNA reads TGTGCCAGCAGCCCCGGGAGGGTAGCTGAAGCTTTCTTT. Its translation is CASSPGRVAEAFF.

As regards this clone: In the same sample, other DNA sequences code for this CDR3. V usage is TRBV6-5 and J usage is TRBJ1-1; D gene ambiguous. Germline V CDR1 and CDR2: MNHEY, SVGAGI. This CDR3 comprises 13 residues. V was clipped by 6 bases and J by 0 bases, with 8 bases between them. CDR3 region: CASRLLLNTEAFF. Written as DNA, the CDR3 is TGTGCCAGCAGGTTACTACTGAACACTGAAGCTTTCTTT.

The chain is built from TRBV7-9 and TRBJ1-5; the D is unclear. The CDR3 has 14 amino acids. CDR1 SEHNR and CDR2 FQNEAQ come from the germline V gene (reference sequence). The V end lost 5 bases, the J end lost 1 base, and 9 bases lay between the germline ends. CDR3 sequence (DNA): TGTGCCAGCAGCCAAGCGGGAAGCAATCAGCCCCAGCATTTT. It encodes CASSQAGSNQPQHF.

This clone appeared a single time. The chain has TRBV7-9 and TRBJ1-3; D remains ambiguous. The CDR3 is made up of 12 amino acids. The germline CDR1 and CDR2 sequences are SEHNR and FQNEAQ (reference sequence). The germline V and J ends were trimmed by 4 bases and 4 bases, with 5 bases remaining between them. Written as DNA, the CDR3 is TGTGCCAGCAGCTCAACAGGAAACACCATATATTTT. The encoded protein is CASSSTGNTIYF.

The chain carries TRBV4-3 and TRBJ1-1; D is unclear. The CDR3 is 13 amino acids. V shed 2 bases and J shed 5 bases, with 9 bases lying between them. Germline V gives CDR1 LGHNA, CDR2 YSLEER. The CDR3 DNA is TGCGCCAGCAGCCAAATTCATAGTACTGAAGCTTTCTTT. Its translation is CASSQIHSTEAFF.

This clone has only one observation. The V and J genes are TRBV7-8 and TRBJ2-1; 10 bases line up with TRBD2. Looked up from germline, CDR1 is SGHVS and CDR2 is FQNEAQ. The CDR3 has 14 amino acids. As DNA, the CDR3 is TGTGCTACCTCCCTAGCGGGGGCCATCAATGAGCAGTTCTTC. Protein: CATSLAGAINEQFF.

V gene TRBV6-4 combines with J gene TRBJ1-2; 9 bases are a match to TRBD1. This CDR3 spans 15 amino acids. The junction had 6 bases not matched to a gene; V was cut back by 4 bases and J by 3 bases. Germline V gives CDR1 MRHNA, CDR2 SNTAGT. CDR3 bases: TGTGCCAGCAGTGCTGCGACAGGGGGGGACTATGGCTACACCTTC. This translates into CASSAATGGDYGYTF.

The chain carries TRBV6-4 and TRBJ1-1; no firm D call. Looked up from germline, CDR1 is MRHNA and CDR2 is SNTAGT. Trimming shortened V by 7 bases and J by 8 bases, and 20 bases separated the two germline ends. This CDR3 comprises 14 residues. CDR3: CASKEGFSYREAFF. Here the CDR3 DNA reads TGTGCCAGCAAGGAGGGATTCTCTTATCGGGAAGCTTTCTTT.

The V gene is TRBV5-6, the J gene TRBJ1-3; no definite D call. Germline loops: CDR1 SGHDT, CDR2 YYEEEE. The CDR3 has 13 residues. The V gene lost 4 bases and the J gene lost 3 bases, with 8 bases spanning the gap. In DNA, the CDR3 is TGTGCCAGCAGCCCATACTATGGAAACACCATATATTTT. This sequence encodes CASSPYYGNTIYF.

The chain joins TRBV10-3 to TRBJ2-1; TRBD2 matches at 7 bases. Germline CDR1 ENHRY, CDR2 SYGVKD. The CDR3 covers 16 residues. Unmatched junction bases numbered 10, after V lost 8 bases and J lost 0 bases. Here the CDR3 DNA reads TGTGCCATCGGTCCCACGGGGGGAAGCTCCTACAATGAGCAGTTCTTC. The encoded protein is CAIGPTGGSSYNEQFF.

The chain couples TRBV7-2 to TRBJ2-1, with TRBD2 matching 7 bases. Per the germline V gene, CDR1 is SGHTA and CDR2 is FQGNSA. The J segment lost 10 bases and the V segment lost 0 bases, leaving 3 bases of the junction unmatched. The CDR3 length is 13 residues. The CDR3 loop reads CASSLAGRWEQFF. The CDR3, as DNA: TGTGCCAGCAGCTTAGCCGGGAGGTGGGAGCAGTTCTTC. The entire variable domain, with the rest obtained from reference TRBV7-2 and TRBJ2-1, is as follows: GAGVSQSPSNKVTEKGKDVELRCDPISGHTALYWYRQSLGQGLEFLIYFQGNSAPDKSGLPSDRFSAERTGGSVSTLTIQRTQQEDSAVYLCASSLAGRWEQFFGPGTRLTVL.